The present T cell receptor (beta chain) was sequenced within a study of T cell responses to AZD1222 COVID-19 vaccine. The study's findings and limits: Seropositive AZD1222 recipients at baseline numbered only five to seven.

Profiling relied on immunoSEQ multiplex PCR, and the TCRdb table lists in-frame clones only, not all of them. The profile shows roughly 180,000 clones, over 75% of them singletons. This CDR3 has 15 residues. The germline gives CDR1 LGHDT, CDR2 YNNKEL (reference sequence). The V gene end was trimmed by 0 bases and the J gene end by 3 bases; junction bases not matched to a gene: 1. In regard to this clone: Its target is unknown.

This chain links TRBV3-1 (or the pseudogene TRBV3-2) with TRBJ2-2, with TRBD2 matching over 7 bases. The receptor's source is an adult in good health. The input for sequencing was peripheral blood, taken on day 0 of AZD1222 vaccination. Here the CDR3 reads CASSQDGGDTGELFF. DNA for the CDR3: TGTGCCAGCAGCCAAGATGGGGGGGACACCGGGGAGCTGTTTTTT.